Listed below are T cell receptor beta chains from one sample, sequenced in a study of T-cell reconstitution after alpha-beta-depleted transplantation in children. TCRdb reanalysed the PCR reads using MiXCR and keeps one entry per CDR3 protein. The sample consists of 400,000 to 450,000 distinct CDR3 sequences, about 45% of them appearing once. The source material was PBMCs, sampled before TCRalphabeta/CD19-depleted stem cell transplant. The source is a girl aged 2-9 years with aplastic anemia, due to receive a stem cell transplant. Each CDR3 is given with its conserved first and last residue. A D gene is named only where the DNA matches it firmly. Clone sizes are given selectively: once, few, many, or a class where the clone is expanded.

clone size: .
J gene: TRBJ2-5
V gene: TRBV20-1
D gene: .
CDR3 DNA: TGCAGTGCCTCAACCCCGGGACTCCGAAGGGCCCAGTACTTC
CDR3 protein: CSASTPGLRRAQYF

clone size: many
J gene: TRBJ2-2
V gene: TRBV3-1
D gene: TRBD2
CDR3 DNA: TGTGCCAGCAGCCAAGAATGGAGCGGGAGGGCCGGGGAGCTGTTTTTT
CDR3 protein: CASSQEWSGRAGELFF

clone size: .
J gene: TRBJ2-7
V gene: TRBV2
D gene: .
CDR3 DNA: TGTGCCATCCTTCGACGCACCTACGAGCAGTACTTC
CDR3 protein: CAILRRTYEQYF

clone size: many
J gene: TRBJ2-7
V gene: TRBV6-5
D gene: .
CDR3 DNA: TGTGCCAGCAGTTTTGGCGGGATCGATTTCTCCTACGAGCAGTACTTC
CDR3 protein: CASSFGGIDFSYEQYF

clone size: .
J gene: TRBJ2-1
V gene: TRBV2
D gene: .
CDR3 DNA: TGTGCCAGCAGTATGGGTCCTGAAGGGAATGAGCAGTTCTTC
CDR3 protein: CASSMGPEGNEQFF

clone size: .
J gene: TRBJ2-1
V gene: TRBV11-2
D gene: TRBD2
CDR3 DNA: TGTGCCAGCAGCCCCTATACTAGCGTGCAGTTCTTC
CDR3 protein: CASSPYTSVQFF

clone size: few
J gene: TRBJ2-3
V gene: TRBV5-1
D gene: .
CDR3 DNA: TGCGCCAGCAGCGATGCGGGGTTCACAGATACGCAGTATTTT
CDR3 protein: CASSDAGFTDTQYF

clone size: .
J gene: TRBJ2-7
V gene: TRBV29-1
D gene: TRBD2
CDR3 DNA: TGCAGCGTTGAGTTGCGGGGGAGCTCCTACGAGCAGTACTTC
CDR3 protein: CSVELRGSSYEQYF

clone size: .
J gene: TRBJ2-5
V gene: TRBV12-3/TRBV12-4
D gene: .
CDR3 DNA: TGTGCCAGCAGTTTATACGGGGCACGGGAGACCCAGTACTTC
CDR3 protein: CASSLYGARETQYF

clone size: .
J gene: TRBJ1-1
V gene: TRBV13
D gene: .
CDR3 DNA: TGTGCCAGCACGCCGGGGGAGAGGACTGAAGCTTTCTTT
CDR3 protein: CASTPGERTEAFF